This section outlines one T cell receptor beta chain sequence together with its context. In the library, individual cDNA molecules carried attached unique molecular identifiers. TCRdb re-called the 5' RACE reads through MiXCR, storing one row per CDR3 protein. The sample shows fewer than 65,000 distinct CDR3 sequences, 7.5% to 9% of them seen only once. The germline V and J ends were trimmed by 3 bases and 5 bases, with 16 bases remaining between them. This CDR3 is built from 15 residues. Looked up from germline, CDR1 is KGHSH and CDR2 is LQKENI. This sample was taken from a study of early T cells in non-severe SARS-CoV-2 infection.

The V gene is TRBV18, the J gene TRBJ1-2, with a possible D match to TRBD1 (5 bases). Here the sequenced sample was whole blood, taken at baseline. This receptor was obtained from an adult who was a healthcare worker with PCR-confirmed SARS-CoV-2 infection or an uninfected control (not recorded which). For the CDR3, the DNA is TGTGCCAGCTCACCGGTTGAGCCTTGGGGGTATGGCTACACCTTC. This encodes CASSPVEPWGYGYTF.